This T cell receptor (beta chain) was captured by sequencing in a study of T-cell memory formation after mild COVID-19. Study overall: The two donors had largely donor-specific TCR clusters. Study-wide findings and caveats: Later expanders leaned toward CD4+, whereas clones contracting from day 15 to 85 were balanced CD4/CD8. Some clones that responded were present in memory (sampled pre-infection), which suggests cross-reactive memory joined.

As for this clonotype: Its antigen is not known.

CDR1 is LGHDT, CDR2 YNNKEL, per germline (reference sequence). Trimming took 5 bases from V and 3 from J, leaving 11 bases between them. This CDR3 comprises 14 residues. Sample barcodes and UMIs were carried by the TCR alpha and TCR beta cDNA libraries that 5'RACE generated with constant-segment primers. TCRdb analysed the 5' RACE reads with MiXCR anew, one entry per CDR3 protein. The sample holds under 400,000 distinct CDR3 sequences, under 30% seen once. The source of this sequence is an adult woman who had mild COVID-19 (a few samples of this study predate the infection). Cell type and time point are not known. Sequenced sample: PBMCs or a T cell subset sorted from them (not recorded which). The V gene is TRBV3-1, the J gene TRBJ1-5, with D possibly being TRBD1 (5 bases). The CDR3 sequence: CASSSGTINQPQHF. The DNA of the CDR3 is TGTGCCAGCAGCTCAGGGACCATCAATCAGCCCCAGCATTTT.